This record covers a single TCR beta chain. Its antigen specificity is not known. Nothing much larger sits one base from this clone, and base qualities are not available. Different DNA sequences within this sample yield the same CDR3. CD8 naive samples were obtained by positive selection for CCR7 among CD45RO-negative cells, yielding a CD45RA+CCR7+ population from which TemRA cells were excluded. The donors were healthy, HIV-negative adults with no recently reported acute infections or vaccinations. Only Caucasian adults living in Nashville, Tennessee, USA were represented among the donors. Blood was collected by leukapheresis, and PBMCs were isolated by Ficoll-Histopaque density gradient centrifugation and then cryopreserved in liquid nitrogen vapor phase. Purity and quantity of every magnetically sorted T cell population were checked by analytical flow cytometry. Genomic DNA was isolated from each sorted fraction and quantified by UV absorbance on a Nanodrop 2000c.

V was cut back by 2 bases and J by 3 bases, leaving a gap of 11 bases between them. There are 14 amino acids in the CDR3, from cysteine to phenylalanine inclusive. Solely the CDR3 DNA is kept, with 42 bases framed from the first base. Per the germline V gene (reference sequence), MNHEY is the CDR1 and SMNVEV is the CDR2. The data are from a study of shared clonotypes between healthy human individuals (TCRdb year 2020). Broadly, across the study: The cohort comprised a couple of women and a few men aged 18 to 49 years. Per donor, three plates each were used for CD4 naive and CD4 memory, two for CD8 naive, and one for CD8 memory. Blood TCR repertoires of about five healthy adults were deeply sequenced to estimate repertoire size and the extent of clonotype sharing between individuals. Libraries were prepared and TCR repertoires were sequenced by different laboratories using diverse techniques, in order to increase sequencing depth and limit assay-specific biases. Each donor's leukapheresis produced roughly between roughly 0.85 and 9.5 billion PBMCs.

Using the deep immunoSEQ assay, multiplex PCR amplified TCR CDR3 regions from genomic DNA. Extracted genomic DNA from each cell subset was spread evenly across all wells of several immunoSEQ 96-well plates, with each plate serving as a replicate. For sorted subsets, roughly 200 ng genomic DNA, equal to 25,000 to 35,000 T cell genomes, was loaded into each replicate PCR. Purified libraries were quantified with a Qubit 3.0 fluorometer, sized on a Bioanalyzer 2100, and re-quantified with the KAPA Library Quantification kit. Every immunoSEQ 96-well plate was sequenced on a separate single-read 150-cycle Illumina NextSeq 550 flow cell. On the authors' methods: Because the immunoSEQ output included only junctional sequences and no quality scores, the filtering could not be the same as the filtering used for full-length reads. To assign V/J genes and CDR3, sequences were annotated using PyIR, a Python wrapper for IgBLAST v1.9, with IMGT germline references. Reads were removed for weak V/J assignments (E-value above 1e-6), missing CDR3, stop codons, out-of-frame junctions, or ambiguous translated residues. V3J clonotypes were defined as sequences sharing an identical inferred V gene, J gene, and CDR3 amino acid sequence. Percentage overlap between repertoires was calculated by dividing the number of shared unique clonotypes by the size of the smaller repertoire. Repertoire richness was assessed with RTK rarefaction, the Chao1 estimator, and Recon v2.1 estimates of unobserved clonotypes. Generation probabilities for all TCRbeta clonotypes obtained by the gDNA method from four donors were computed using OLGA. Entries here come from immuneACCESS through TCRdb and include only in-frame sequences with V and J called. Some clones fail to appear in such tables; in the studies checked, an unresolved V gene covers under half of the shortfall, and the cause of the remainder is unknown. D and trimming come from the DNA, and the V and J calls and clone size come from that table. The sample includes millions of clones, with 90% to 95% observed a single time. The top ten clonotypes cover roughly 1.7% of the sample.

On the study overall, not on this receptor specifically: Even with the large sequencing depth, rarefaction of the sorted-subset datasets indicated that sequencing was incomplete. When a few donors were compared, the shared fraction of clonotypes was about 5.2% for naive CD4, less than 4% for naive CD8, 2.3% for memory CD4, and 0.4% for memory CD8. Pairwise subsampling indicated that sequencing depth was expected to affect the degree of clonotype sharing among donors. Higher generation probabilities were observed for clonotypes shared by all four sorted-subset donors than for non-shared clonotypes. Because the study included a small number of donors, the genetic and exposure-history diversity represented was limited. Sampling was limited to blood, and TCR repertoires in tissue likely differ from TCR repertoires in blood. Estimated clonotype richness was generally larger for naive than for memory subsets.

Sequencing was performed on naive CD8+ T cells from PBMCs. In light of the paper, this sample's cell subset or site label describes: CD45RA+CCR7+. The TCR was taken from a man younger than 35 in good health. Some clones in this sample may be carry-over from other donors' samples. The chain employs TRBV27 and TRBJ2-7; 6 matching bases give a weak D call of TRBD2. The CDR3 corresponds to CASSLVGGIYEQYF. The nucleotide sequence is TGTGCCAGCAGTTTAGTGGGCGGGATCTACGAGCAGTACTTC.